This passage covers 24 T cell receptor beta chains from one sample sequenced in a study of glioma-infiltrating T cells after dendritic cell vaccination. Clones were sequenced by immunoSEQ multiplex PCR, and TCRdb holds only the in-frame ones, with some missing. The repertoire holds fewer than 85,000 clones, with roughly 87% as singletons. Time point denoted: after dendritic cell vaccination, including at tumor progression/relapse. Sequencing was performed on blood, taken after dendritic cell vaccination. The receptor set was obtained from a human donor with glioblastoma.

V and J are TRBV12-5 and TRBJ1-5; unclear D gene. Germline assignment: CDR1 LGHNT and CDR2 FRNRAP. Trimming stripped 5 bases from V and 0 bases from J, with 5 bases between. CDR3 length: 13 amino acids. The CDR3 loop reads CASGTYSNQPQHF. The CDR3 DNA sequence: TGTGCTAGTGGTACTTATAGCAATCAGCCCCAGCATTTT.

CDR3: CASSQVLGVAEAFF. The CDR3 DNA is TGCGCCAGCAGCCAAGTTCTTGGAGTCGCTGAAGCTTTCTTT. This chain uses TRBV4-1 with TRBJ1-1; no clear D. The CDR3 extends over 14 amino acids. Germline V gene sequence: CDR1 MGHRA, CDR2 YSYEKL. Trimming shortened V by 1 base and J by 6 bases, and 12 bases separated the two germline ends.

The chain combines TRBV4-1 with TRBJ1-2; maybe TRBD1 (6 bases). Trimming cost V 4 bases and J 4 bases, with 19 bases left between them. This CDR3 is 16 amino acids long. Germline V CDR1 and CDR2: MGHRA, YSYEKL. The CDR3 DNA reads TGCGCCAGCAGCCCGGAGACAACAGGGCATACCTATGGCTACACCTTC. Translated, it gives CASSPETTGHTYGYTF.

This clone has just a few counts. The J gene is TRBJ2-5, the V gene TRBV2, with TRBD2 matching 7 bases. Germline-derived CDR1 and CDR2 are SNHLY and FYNNEI. V lost 1 base to trimming and J lost 5 bases; unmatched junction nucleotides: 1. The CDR3 consists of 13 residues. In DNA form, the CDR3 reads TGTGCCAGCAGTGAAGAGCGGGGTGAGACCCAGTACTTC. Protein sequence: CASSEERGETQYF.

V gene TRBV2 combines with J gene TRBJ2-4, with D possibly TRBD2 on 6 matching bases. Trimming left V 7 bases short and J 4 bases short, with 14 bases between. CDR1 and CDR2 from the germline V gene are SNHLY and FYNNEI. The CDR3 contains 14 residues. CDR3 sequence reads: CASIERGGKNIQYF. The CDR3 nucleotides are TGTGCCAGCATCGAAAGAGGAGGGAAAAACATTCAGTACTTC.

The rearrangement joins TRBV7-8 to TRBJ2-5; 11 nucleotides align to TRBD2. J lost 3 bases, V lost 1 base, and 4 bases had no gene match. Per germline, CDR1 SGHVS and CDR2 FQNEAQ. There are 16 residues in the CDR3. In DNA form, the CDR3 reads TGTGCCAGCAGCTTAGTTAGCGGGGGGGCAGAAGAGACCCAGTACTTC. Translation gives CASSLVSGGAEETQYF.

The chain recombines TRBV11-3 with TRBJ2-3; perhaps TRBD1 as D (6 bases). The V gene's germline CDR1 is SGHNT and CDR2 YENEEA. The CDR3 extends over 15 amino acids. V was cut by 2 bases and J by 0 bases, with 9 bases left in between. CDR3 protein: CASSLQGTSTDTQYF. CDR3 bases: TGTGCCAGCAGCTTACAGGGGACCAGCACAGATACGCAGTATTTT.

The chain combines TRBV5-1 with TRBJ1-2, with D possibly matching TRBD1 (5 bases). V was cut by 0 bases and J by 6 bases, with 6 bases left in between. Germline V gene lookup returns CDR1 SGHRS and CDR2 YFSETQ. This CDR3 contains 12 residues. This CDR3 reads CASSLEGNGYTF. As DNA, the CDR3 is TGCGCCAGCAGCTTGGAGGGGAATGGCTACACCTTC.

The V and J genes are TRBV2 and TRBJ2-5, with D perhaps TRBD2 (5 bases). The CDR3 runs 13 residues. Between the trimmed V and J ends, which lost 7 bases and 5 bases, there was a span of 14 bases. Germline CDR1 and CDR2: SNHLY and FYNNEI. This CDR3 reads CASNPGIAETQYF. In nucleotides, the CDR3 is TGTGCCAGCAATCCGGGAATAGCGGAGACCCAGTACTTC.

The chain has TRBV6-5 and TRBJ1-2; TRBD1 matches 7 bases. The germline V gene encodes CDR1 MNHEY and CDR2 SVGAGI. CDR3 length equals 12 residues. Trimming cost V 5 bases and J 8 bases; bases outside gene matches: 5. CDR3 in amino acids: CASSADRRGYTF. The CDR3 coding sequence is TGTGCCAGCAGTGCGGACAGGAGGGGCTACACCTTC.

This clone has just one count. The chain joins TRBV7-2 to TRBJ1-1; D is unresolved. Trimming took 5 bases from V and 8 from J, leaving 9 bases between them. The CDR3 loop spans 11 amino acids. The germline gives CDR1 SGHTA, CDR2 FQGNSA. The CDR3 loop reads CASSIDVEAFF. The CDR3 DNA is TGTGCCAGCAGCATAGATGTAGAAGCTTTCTTT.

The chain uses TRBV7-9 and TRBJ2-3; 8 bases line up with TRBD1. CDR3 length: 15 amino acids. The V segment lost 5 bases and the J segment 4 bases; nucleotides outside the gene matches: 8. CDR1 and CDR2 from the germline V gene are SEHNR and FQNEAQ (reference sequence). The CDR3 DNA sequence: TGTGCCAGCAGCCTTTGGACAGGGACGGCAGATACGCAGTATTTT. Translating it yields CASSLWTGTADTQYF.

The chain links TRBV29-1 to TRBJ2-5; the D gene is possibly TRBD1 (6 bases). V shed 3 bases and J shed 3 bases, with 11 bases lying between them. The CDR3 has 13 residues. Germline CDR1 reads SQVTM; CDR2 reads ANQGSEA. CDR3 in amino acids: CSVDGQGKETQYF. CDR3 in DNA: TGCAGCGTTGATGGGCAGGGGAAAGAGACCCAGTACTTC.

This clone was counted once. The CDR3 protein is CSVEAGFQETQYF. The CDR3 DNA reads as TGCAGCGTTGAAGCAGGGTTCCAAGAGACCCAGTACTTC. The chain carries TRBV29-1 and TRBJ2-5; a possible D gene is TRBD1 (5 bases). V was cut by 1 base and J by 1 base, with 7 bases left in between. Per the germline V gene, CDR1 is SQVTM and CDR2 is ANQGSEA. The CDR3 extends over 13 amino acids.

The chain carries TRBV12-5 and TRBJ2-7; 9 bases match TRBD1. The CDR3 has 19 amino acids. V lost 1 base and J lost 0; bases outside the gene matches: 13. The germline V gene encodes CDR1 LGHNT and CDR2 FRNRAP. The CDR3 loop reads CASGLDRDRVPRASYEQYF. CDR3 nucleotides: TGTGCTAGTGGTTTGGACCGGGACAGGGTACCTCGAGCCTCCTACGAGCAGTACTTC.

The chain uses TRBV10-3 and TRBJ2-7, with D possibly being TRBD1 (6 bases). CDR1 is ENHRY and CDR2 is SYGVKD in the germline V gene. The CDR3 sequence is 12 residues long. V was clipped by 6 bases and J by 6 bases, with 12 bases between them. CDR3 sequence reads: CAIRDTDSEQYF. The CDR3 coding sequence is TGTGCCATCAGAGACACGGACAGCGAGCAGTACTTC.

The rearrangement links TRBV30 to TRBJ1-1; D not certain. Germline V CDR1 and CDR2: GTSNPN, SVGIG (reference sequence). Trimming removed 4 bases at V and 9 bases at J, with 9 bases between. This CDR3 spans 10 amino acids. CDR3 protein: CAWTTVQAFF. CDR3 in DNA: TGTGCCTGGACAACGGTCCAAGCTTTCTTT.

This rearrangement joins TRBV4-1 to TRBJ2-3; no firm D call. CDR1 MGHRA and CDR2 YSYEKL come from the germline V gene. V was clipped by 1 base and J by 5 bases, with 10 bases between them. This CDR3 has 14 residues. The CDR3 bases are TGCGCCAGCAGCCAAGGGGCGTTTATAGATACGCAGTATTTT. It specifies CASSQGAFIDTQYF.

The V and J genes are TRBV7-2 and TRBJ2-7; D might be TRBD1 (5 bases). The V and J ends lost 2 bases and 2 bases respectively, with 7 bases between them. Germline V gene sequence: CDR1 SGHTA, CDR2 FQGNSA. The CDR3 is made up of 13 amino acids. CDR3 residues: CASSLYRTYEQYF. CDR3 DNA: TGTGCCAGCAGCTTATACAGGACCTACGAGCAGTACTTC.

V and J are TRBV5-1 and TRBJ2-7; a weak D match, TRBD1 (6 bases). Germline CDR1 is SGHRS and CDR2 is YFSETQ. The CDR3 loop spans 15 amino acids. V gave up 4 bases and J gave up 2 bases, with 16 bases separating them. The CDR3 loop reads CASSRAGTITYEQYF. CDR3 bases: TGCGCCAGCAGCCGCGCCGGGACAATCACCTACGAGCAGTACTTC.

The chain is built from TRBV5-1 and TRBJ1-1; D remains ambiguous. V was cut by 4 bases and J by 3 bases, with 16 bases left in between. The CDR3 is 15 amino acids. Germline CDR1 and CDR2: SGHRS and YFSETQ. CDR3 sequence (DNA): TGCGCCAGCAGCGCGCAAGGGAGCGGGGACACTGAAGCTTTCTTT. It codes for CASSAQGSGDTEAFF.

With regard to this clone: At one end the junction does not follow the germline gene, possibly because of a read error. The chain links TRBV2 to TRBJ2-1; TRBD1 matches 9 bases. CDR3 size: 13 residues. Germline V gene data show CDR1 as SNHLY and CDR2 as FYNNEI. CDR3: CASKGTGFPLRIF. CDR3 DNA sequence: TGTGCCAGCAAGGGGACAGGGTTTCCTCTGCGGATCTTC.

The rearrangement joins TRBV29-1 to TRBJ1-1; TRBD1 might be the D (5 bases). Germline-derived CDR1 and CDR2 are SQVTM and ANQGSEA. V shed 7 bases and J shed 10 bases, with 19 bases lying between them. The CDR3 runs 12 residues. The CDR3 DNA is TGCAGCGCCCAGACAGATAGAGAACGAGCTTTCTTT. It codes for CSAQTDRERAFF.

The rearrangement uses TRBV11-2 and TRBJ2-7, with 8 nucleotides matching TRBD2. The germline gives CDR1 SGHAT, CDR2 FQNNGV. With V trimmed by 6 bases and J by 5 bases, 18 bases remained unmatched. This CDR3 has 17 amino acids. CDR3 sequence reads: CASRSLGGGGRFNEQYF. As DNA, the CDR3 is TGTGCCAGCAGATCCTTGGGGGGTGGCGGGAGGTTCAACGAGCAGTACTTC.